What follows is one T cell receptor beta chain and its context. This entry belongs to a study of blood T cell repertoires in COVID-19. Study context: Sources were T cells, B-cell-depleted T cells, or PBMCs; the material itself was cDNA or gDNA.

Sequenced by immunoSEQ multiplex PCR; TCRdb stores in-frame clones only, minus some. The sample consists of about 23,000 clones, about nine tenths of them appearing once. Per germline, CDR1 LNHNV and CDR2 YYDKDF (reference sequence). Losses at the gene ends were 2 bases for V and 1 base for J; bases not matched to a gene: 8. The CDR3 consists of 17 residues. The V call is TRBV15, the J call TRBJ2-1, with TRBD1 identical over 7 bases. The sequencing input was peripheral blood. The receptor was derived from a man in his 70s in a cohort sampled during active COVID-19. The CDR3 nucleotides are TGTGCCACCAGCAGAACACTGACAGGGAGTTCCTACAATGAGCAGTTCTTC. This encodes CATSRTLTGSSYNEQFF. Full variable domain (outside the CDR3, taken from reference TRBV15 and TRBJ2-1): DAMVIQNPRYQVTQFGKPVTLSCSQTLNHNVMYWYQQKSSQAPKLLFHYYDKDFNNEADTPDNFQSRRPNTSFCFLDIRSPGLGDTAMYLCATSRTLTGSSYNEQFFGPGTRLTVL.